In its sample, the clone carrying this T cell receptor beta chain was seen a few times. Antigen unknown. PCR was performed a second time for roughly 7 to 11 cycles using a sample-barcoded 5' primer and a J-beta primer mix. A minimum of 2.5 million CDR3-containing paired-end reads was obtained for each sample. TCRdb redid the calling of the 5' RACE reads with MiXCR, one entry per CDR3 protein. This sample has 700,000 to 950,000 distinct CDR3 sequences, with 58% found just once. This sample is drawn from a study of blood T cells in healthy people across ages. About the study: Through template switching, about one barcoded beta molecule was captured per two T cells, as measured in model experiments.

Study-level findings and limits: Researchers report that TCR beta diversity correlated strongly with naive T cell percentage.

The germline V gene has CDR1 DFQATT and CDR2 SNEGSKA (reference sequence). V lost 0 bases and J lost 0, with 11 bases in between. The CDR3 length is 15 residues. The sequence came from a man aged 25-45 years in good health. Material for sequencing was blood. The genes are TRBV20-1 and TRBJ1-2; D not resolved. CDR3 loop: CSARDPREANYGYTF. CDR3 in DNA: TGCAGTGCTAGAGATCCCCGGGAAGCTAACTATGGCTACACCTTC.